One sample yielded the 31 T cell receptor beta chains listed below, sequenced in a study of neurological immune-mediated disorders. TCRdb reanalysed the 5' RACE reads using MiXCR and keeps one entry per CDR3 protein. In the table there are tens of thousands of distinct CDR3 sequences, approximately 5.2% of which are singletons. The specimen sequenced was PBMCs. Every receptor here comes from a man aged 18 to 30 with multiple sclerosis.

This clonotype was recorded many times. V is TRBV9 and J is TRBJ2-1; TRBD1 matches at 8 bases. Germline CDR1 and CDR2: SGDLS and YYNGEE. V dropped 0 bases and J dropped 7; count of bases not matched to a gene: 3. The CDR3 extends over 14 amino acids. CDR3 sequence: CASSVGTGWNEQFF. CDR3 DNA sequence: TGTGCCAGCAGCGTAGGGACAGGGTGGAATGAGCAGTTCTTC.

Ten or more counts support this clonotype. The chain uses TRBV20-1 and TRBJ2-1; D assignment may be TRBD1 or TRBD2 (6 bases each). CDR3 length equals 14 residues. CDR1 is DFQATT and CDR2 is SNEGSKA in the germline V gene (reference sequence). Trimming took off 6 bases at V and 1 base at J, with 13 bases between the two ends. The CDR3 bases are TGCAGTGCGAGGGGGGCGGGGTCCTACAATGAGCAGTTCTTC. Amino acid sequence: CSARGAGSYNEQFF.

The sample holds many counts of this clonotype. J is TRBJ1-1 and V is TRBV7-3; D not certain. The germline CDR1 and CDR2 sequences are SGHTA and FQGTGA. V lost 2 bases, J lost 1 base, and 5 bases lay in between. CDR3 size: 13 residues. Here the CDR3 DNA reads TGTGCCAGCAGCTTATGGACGAACACTGAAGCTTTCTTT. Translated: CASSLWTNTEAFF.

This clonotype showed up many times. V and J are TRBV28 and TRBJ1-6; TRBD1 matches at 8 bases. Trimming cost V 7 bases and J 7 bases; bases outside gene matches: 9. The germline gives CDR1 MDHEN, CDR2 SYDVKM. This CDR3 contains 15 residues. The chain's CDR3 is CASTPRDRSNSPLHF. CDR3 coding DNA: TGTGCCAGCACCCCCCGGGACAGGTCGAATTCACCCCTCCACTTT.

This clonotype was detected many times. The chain employs TRBV20-1 and TRBJ2-1; no firm D call. CDR3 length equals 11 residues. From germline, CDR1 is DFQATT and CDR2 SNEGSKA (reference sequence). V was shortened by 5 bases and J by 10 bases, with 12 bases between the two germline ends. CDR3 region: CSADTLGEQFF. The CDR3 DNA reads as TGCAGTGCTGACACCCTCGGCGAGCAGTTCTTC.

This clonotype has just a few counts. This may be a read error, as it is one base from a much larger clone. The rearrangement joins TRBV4-2 to TRBJ2-4, with D tentatively TRBD1 (7 bases). Deletions cut 4 bases from V and 10 bases from J, with 20 bases between. The CDR3 sequence is 15 residues long. Germline CDR1 is LGHNA and CDR2 is YNFKEQ. The DNA of the CDR3 is TGTGCCAGCAGCCTATCAGGGGGGAGCGCGGAAATTCAGTACTTC. It is translated as CASSLSGGSAEIQYF.

This clonotype has ten or more counts. The V gene is TRBV6-2 or TRBV6-3, the J gene TRBJ2-1, with 7 positions matching TRBD2. Germline V gene lookup returns CDR1 MNHEY and CDR2 SVGEGT. V shed 5 bases and J 11 bases; nucleotides not matched to a gene: 9. The CDR3 has 13 residues. The DNA of the CDR3 is TGTGCCAGCAGTAGCCGGCGGGAGAGCAAGCAGTTCTTC. Amino acid sequence: CASSSRRESKQFF.

This clonotype was counted a few times. Possible read error: a much larger clone is one base away. The V gene is TRBV4-2, the J gene TRBJ2-7; the D is unclear. The CDR3 loop spans 12 amino acids. Per germline, CDR1 LGHNA and CDR2 YNFKEQ. V shed 5 bases and J shed 7 bases, with 12 bases lying between them. CDR3 sequence reads: CASSKGSREQYF. CDR3 sequence (DNA): TGTGCCAGCAGCAAAGGGTCCCGGGAGCAGTACTTC.

On this clonotype: Possible read error: a much larger clone is one base away. CDR3 region: CASRLGGEQFF. The CDR3 DNA reads TGCGCCAGCAGATTAGGAGGTGAGCAGTTCTTC. V is TRBV5-1 and J is TRBJ2-1, with a weak D call TRBD2 (5 bases). The CDR3 is 11 residues long. CDR1 is SGHRS, CDR2 YFSETQ, per germline. V was trimmed by 5 bases and J by 9 bases, leaving 9 bases between them.

At least ten counts were recorded for this clonotype. CDR3 residues: CSGGQTNSPLHF. The CDR3 bases are TGCAGCGGGGGACAGACTAATTCACCCCTCCACTTT. The chain couples TRBV29-1 to TRBJ1-6; TRBD1 matches 7 bases. With 7 bases clipped from V and 6 bases from J, the junction kept 3 bases outside the gene matches. The CDR3 spans 12 residues. Germline V gene data show CDR1 as SQVTM and CDR2 as ANQGSEA.

This clonotype was seen at least ten times. The chain is built from TRBV10-3 and TRBJ2-7; the match to TRBD2 covers 8 bases. CDR1 ENHRY and CDR2 SYGVKD come from the germline V gene. The CDR3 is made up of 14 amino acids. The J segment lost 6 bases and the V segment lost 2 bases, leaving 6 bases of the junction unmatched. Here the CDR3 DNA reads TGTGCCATCAGTGAGGAGCGGGAGACCGGCGAGCAGTACTTC. Protein sequence: CAISEERETGEQYF.

The chain recombines TRBV27 with TRBJ1-5, with 7 bases matching TRBD1. Germline values: CDR1 MNHEY, CDR2 SMNVEV (reference sequence). Trimming cost V 6 bases and J 0 bases; bases outside gene matches: 11. CDR3 length: 17 residues. The DNA of the CDR3 is TGTGCCAGCAGCTCTGGCCCGGGACAGAATAGCAATCAGCCCCAGCATTTT. Its translation is CASSSGPGQNSNQPQHF.

Many counts were recorded for this clonotype. The V gene is TRBV5-1, the J gene TRBJ2-3; unclear D gene. Germline values: CDR1 SGHRS, CDR2 YFSETQ. This CDR3 contains 13 residues. Trimming pared 5 bases from V and 8 bases from J, leaving 15 bases between. The CDR3 DNA sequence: TGCGCCAGCAGAACAGTTCGGAATCTTACGCAGTATTTT. Its protein product is CASRTVRNLTQYF.

This clonotype has more than one count but fewer than ten. CDR3 protein: CASSGESTGLYEKLFF. CDR3 nucleotides: TGCGCCAGCAGCGGGGAGTCGACAGGCCTCTATGAAAAACTGTTTTTT. This chain joins TRBV5-1 and TRBJ1-4; tentatively, D is TRBD1 (6 bases). Trimming took off 4 bases at V and 6 bases at J, with 19 bases between the two ends. There are 16 residues in the CDR3. Germline CDR1 reads SGHRS; CDR2 reads YFSETQ.

This clonotype was counted at least ten times. The gene calls are TRBV20-1 and TRBJ2-4; D gene uncertain. The CDR3 sequence is 13 residues long. The germline gives CDR1 DFQATT, CDR2 SNEGSKA (reference sequence). Deletions cut 2 bases from V and 7 bases from J, with 12 bases between. The CDR3 coding sequence is TGCAGTGCTAGATCCCGCCTGGGGAACATTCAGTACTTC. Its protein is CSARSRLGNIQYF.

This clonotype was seen at least ten times. The rearrangement joins TRBV20-1 to TRBJ1-1; D remains unclear. The CDR3 length is 14 residues. From germline, CDR1 is DFQATT and CDR2 SNEGSKA (reference sequence). The V and J ends lost 3 bases and 2 bases respectively, with 13 bases between them. The CDR3 DNA is TGCAGTGCTAGCCGGGCCGACTTTAACACTGAAGCTTTCTTT. Protein sequence: CSASRADFNTEAFF.

This clonotype was counted many times. V gene TRBV3-1 combines with J gene TRBJ2-7; D is perhaps TRBD2 (5 bases). The CDR3 contains 15 residues. Between the trimmed V and J ends, which lost 3 bases and 0 bases, there was a span of 12 bases. The germline V gene encodes CDR1 LGHDT and CDR2 YNNKEL (reference sequence). The CDR3 DNA follows: TGTGCCAGCAGCCATAGAGGGTTTAACTCCTACGAGCAGTACTTC. Its translation: CASSHRGFNSYEQYF.

This clonotype occurred many times. The chain is built from TRBV12-3 or TRBV12-4 and TRBJ1-5, with TRBD1 matching 9 bases. The junction had 8 bases not matched to a gene; V was cut back by 5 bases and J by 3 bases. The CDR3 is made up of 16 amino acids. DNA of the CDR3: TGTGCCAGCAGTCCAAGGACAGGGGCAAACAATCAGCCCCAGCATTTT. It encodes CASSPRTGANNQPQHF.

This chain joins TRBV5-1 and TRBJ1-6, with D perhaps TRBD1 (6 bases). Trimming cost V 6 bases and J 7 bases, with 11 bases left between them. CDR1 and CDR2 (germline): SGHRS, YFSETQ. This CDR3 is 13 amino acids long. The CDR3 here is CASTQDSNSPLHF. CDR3 nucleotides: TGCGCCAGCACCCAGGACAGCAATTCACCCCTCCACTTT.

This clonotype was picked up many times. The chain combines TRBV20-1 with TRBJ2-3; D ambiguous. CDR1 is DFQATT and CDR2 is SNEGSKA in the germline V gene (reference sequence). CDR3 length equals 12 residues. Trimming stripped 1 base from V and 6 bases from J, with 8 bases between. CDR3 coding DNA: TGCAGTGCTAGAGTAGGCATCGATACGCAGTATTTT. It is translated as CSARVGIDTQYF.

About this clonotype itself: A read error may explain this, as a much larger clone is one base away. V usage is TRBV20-1 and J usage is TRBJ1-1; D is undetermined. Trimming took 3 bases from V and 1 from J, leaving 12 bases between them. Germline values: CDR1 DFQATT, CDR2 SNEGSKA (reference sequence). This CDR3 contains 14 residues. The CDR3 is CSARAGAWNTEAFF. CDR3 bases: TGCAGTGCTAGGGCCGGAGCTTGGAACACTGAAGCTTTCTTT.

This clonotype appeared a few times. A read error may produce the germline difference seen at one junction end. CDR3 nucleotides: TGTGCCAGCGCGACAGGCCATAGCAATCAGCCCCAGAATTTT. This codes for CASATGHSNQPQNF. The gene calls are TRBV6-1 and TRBJ1-5; a possible D gene is TRBD1 (6 bases). The germline gives CDR1 MNHNS, CDR2 SASEGT. The CDR3 has 14 residues.

This clonotype appeared many times. The chain recombines TRBV20-1 with TRBJ1-2, with a weak D call TRBD1 (5 bases). Between the trimmed V and J ends, which lost 1 base and 2 bases, there was a span of 14 bases. From germline, CDR1 is DFQATT and CDR2 SNEGSKA (reference sequence). The CDR3 is 15 amino acids. This CDR3 reads CSARGAGRANYGYTF. CDR3 sequence (DNA): TGCAGTGCTAGAGGGGCGGGCAGGGCGAACTATGGCTACACCTTC.

By share, this clonotype counts as medium-sized (0.01 to 0.1%). This rearrangement joins TRBV4-2 to TRBJ2-1; D ambiguous. The length of the CDR3 is 16 residues. Germline assignment: CDR1 LGHNA and CDR2 YNFKEQ. V lost 0 bases, J lost 7 bases, and 16 bases lay in between. The CDR3 loop reads CASSQDLDKPSNEQFF. The CDR3 bases are TGTGCCAGCAGCCAAGATCTGGATAAACCCTCGAATGAGCAGTTCTTC.

This clonotype was counted ten times or more. The rearrangement uses TRBV13 and TRBJ2-3; D gene uncertain. The CDR3 extends over 12 amino acids. Germline V gene sequence: CDR1 PRHDT, CDR2 FYEKMQ (reference sequence). Trimming pared 1 base from V and 4 bases from J, leaving 3 bases between. The CDR3 region is CASSLDPDTQYF. In DNA, the CDR3 is TGTGCCAGCAGCTTAGACCCAGATACGCAGTATTTT. Looking up the rest from reference TRBV13 and TRBJ2-3 gives the full variable domain: AAGVIQSPRHLIKEKRETATLKCYPIPRHDTVYWYQQGPGQDPQFLISFYEKMQSDKGSIPDRFSAQQFSDYHSELNMSSLELGDSALYFCASSLDPDTQYFGPGTRLTVL.

The table lists this clonotype with many counts. The V gene is TRBV5-1, the J gene TRBJ2-7, with D maybe TRBD1 (6 bases). This CDR3 spans 14 amino acids. Germline V gene data show CDR1 as SGHRS and CDR2 as YFSETQ. The V end lost 3 bases, the J end lost 2 bases, and 12 bases lay between the germline ends. CDR3 protein: CASSSGQTPYEQYF. In nucleotides, the CDR3 is TGCGCCAGCAGCTCCGGACAGACCCCCTACGAGCAGTACTTC. Using reference TRBV5-1 and TRBJ2-7 for the parts outside the CDR3, the full variable domain is KAGVTQTPRYLIKTRGQQVTLSCSPISGHRSVSWYQQTPGQGLQFLFEYFSETQRNKGNFPGRFSGRQFSNSRSEMNVSTLELGDSALYLCASSSGQTPYEQYFGPGTRLTVT.

At least ten counts were recorded for this clonotype. The J gene is TRBJ2-4, the V gene TRBV29-1; weak D call: TRBD2 (7 bases). The CDR3 is 13 amino acids. CDR1 and CDR2 (germline): SQVTM, ANQGSEA. Trimming stripped 7 bases from V and 8 bases from J, with 18 bases between. The DNA of the CDR3 is TGCAGCGCCGAGGGGGGGATCGGGGACATTCAGTACTTC. Translation: CSAEGGIGDIQYF.

This clonotype occurred many times. This chain joins TRBV20-1 and TRBJ2-1; no reliable D call. Between the trimmed V and J ends, which lost 0 bases and 0 bases, there was a span of 15 bases. Germline V gene sequence: CDR1 DFQATT, CDR2 SNEGSKA (reference sequence). This CDR3 comprises 17 residues. The CDR3 nucleotides are TGCAGTGCTAGAGATCTCGACGGGTTGAGCTCCTACAATGAGCAGTTCTTC. Its translation: CSARDLDGLSSYNEQFF.

The chain employs TRBV15 and TRBJ1-2; D possibly corresponds to TRBD1 (5 bases). Trimming shortened V by 0 bases and J by 6 bases, and 23 bases separated the two germline ends. Germline assignment: CDR1 LNHNV and CDR2 YYDKDF (reference sequence). CDR3 size: 18 residues. Here the CDR3 reads CATSRDYRPQHNHHGYTF. CDR3 DNA sequence: TGTGCCACCAGCAGAGATTACAGGCCTCAGCATAACCATCATGGCTACACCTTC.

This clonotype was recorded at least ten times. The chain employs TRBV7-2 and TRBJ2-5; perhaps TRBD1 as D (6 bases). Deletions cut 1 base from V and 9 bases from J, with 12 bases between. The CDR3 runs to 13 residues. Germline values: CDR1 SGHTA, CDR2 FQGNSA. CDR3 sequence (DNA): TGTGCCAGCAGCTTAGAACAGGGAAGGCCCCAGTACTTC. Its translation: CASSLEQGRPQYF.

In its sample, this clonotype was seen many times. The chain links TRBV7-2 to TRBJ2-4; D remains unclear. Germline-derived CDR1 and CDR2 are SGHTA and FQGNSA. The CDR3 sequence is 14 residues long. Trimming removed 1 base from V and 8 bases from J, with 12 bases in between. The CDR3 is CASSLGLKGDIQYF. The CDR3 nucleotides are TGTGCCAGCAGCTTAGGACTGAAAGGAGACATTCAGTACTTC.